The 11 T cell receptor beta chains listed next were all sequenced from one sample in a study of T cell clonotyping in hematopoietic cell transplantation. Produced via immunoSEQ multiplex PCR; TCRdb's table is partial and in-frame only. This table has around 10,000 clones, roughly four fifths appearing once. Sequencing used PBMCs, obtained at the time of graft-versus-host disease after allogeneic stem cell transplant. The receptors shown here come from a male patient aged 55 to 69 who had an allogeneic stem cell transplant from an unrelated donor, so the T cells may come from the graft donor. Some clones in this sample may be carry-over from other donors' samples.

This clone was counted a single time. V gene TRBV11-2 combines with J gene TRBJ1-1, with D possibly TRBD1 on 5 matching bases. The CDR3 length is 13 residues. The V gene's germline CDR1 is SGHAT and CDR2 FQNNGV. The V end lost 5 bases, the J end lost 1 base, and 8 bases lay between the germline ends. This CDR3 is CASSPGANTEAFF. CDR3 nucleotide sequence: TGTGCCAGCAGCCCCGGGGCGAACACTGAAGCTTTCTTT.

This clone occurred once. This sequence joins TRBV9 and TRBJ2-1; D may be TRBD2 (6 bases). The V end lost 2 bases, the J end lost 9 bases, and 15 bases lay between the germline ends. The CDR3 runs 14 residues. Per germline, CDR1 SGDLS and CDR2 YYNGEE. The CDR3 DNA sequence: TGTGCCAGCAGCGTTGGAGGGGCCGGGAGTGAGCAGTTCTTC. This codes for CASSVGGAGSEQFF. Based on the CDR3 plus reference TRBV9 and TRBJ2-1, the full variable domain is DSGVTQTPKHLITATGQRVTLRCSPRSGDLSVYWYQQSLDQGLQFLIQYYNGEERAKGNILERFSAQQFPDLHSELNLSSLELGDSALYFCASSVGGAGSEQFFGPGTRLTVL.

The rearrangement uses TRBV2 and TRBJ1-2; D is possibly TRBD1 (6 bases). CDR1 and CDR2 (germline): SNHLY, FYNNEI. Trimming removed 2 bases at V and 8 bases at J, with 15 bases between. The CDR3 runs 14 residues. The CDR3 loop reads CASSEIFSGDGYTF. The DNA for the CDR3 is TGTGCCAGCAGTGAAATTTTTTCAGGGGACGGCTACACCTTC.

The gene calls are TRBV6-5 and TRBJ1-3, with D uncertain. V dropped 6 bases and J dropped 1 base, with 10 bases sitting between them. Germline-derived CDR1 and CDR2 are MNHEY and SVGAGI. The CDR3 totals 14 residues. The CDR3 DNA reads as TGTGCCAGCAGGCCTGACAATTCTGGAAACACCATATATTTT. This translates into CASRPDNSGNTIYF.

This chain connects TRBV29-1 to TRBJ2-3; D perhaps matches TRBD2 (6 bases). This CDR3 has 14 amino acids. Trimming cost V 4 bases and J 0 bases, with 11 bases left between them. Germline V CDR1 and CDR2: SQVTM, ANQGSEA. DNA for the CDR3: TGCAGCGTTGGGGGGGTGTCTAGCACAGATACGCAGTATTTT. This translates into CSVGGVSSTDTQYF.

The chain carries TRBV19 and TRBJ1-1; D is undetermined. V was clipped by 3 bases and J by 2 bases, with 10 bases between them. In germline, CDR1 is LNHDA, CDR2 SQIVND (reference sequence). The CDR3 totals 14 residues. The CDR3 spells CASSIDGPNTEAFF. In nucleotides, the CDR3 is TGTGCCAGTAGTATTGATGGGCCTAACACTGAAGCTTTCTTT.

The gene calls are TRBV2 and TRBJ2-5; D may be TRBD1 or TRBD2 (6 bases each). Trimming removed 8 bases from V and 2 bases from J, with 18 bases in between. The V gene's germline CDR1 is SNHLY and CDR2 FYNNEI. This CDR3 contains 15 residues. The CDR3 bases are TGTGCCAGCGCGCGGGACACAGGGAATCAAGAGACCCAGTACTTC. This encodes CASARDTGNQETQYF.

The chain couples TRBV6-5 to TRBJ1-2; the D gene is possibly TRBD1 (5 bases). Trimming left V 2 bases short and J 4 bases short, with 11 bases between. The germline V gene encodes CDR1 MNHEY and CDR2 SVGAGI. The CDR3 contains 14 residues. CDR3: CASSYEGKGYGYTF. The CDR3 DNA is TGTGCCAGCAGTTACGAGGGGAAGGGCTATGGCTACACCTTC.

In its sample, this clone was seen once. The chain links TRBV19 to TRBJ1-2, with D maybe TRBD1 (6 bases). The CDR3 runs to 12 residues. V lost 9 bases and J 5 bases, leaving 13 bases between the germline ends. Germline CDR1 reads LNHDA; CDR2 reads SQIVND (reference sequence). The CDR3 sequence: CASANTGYGYTF. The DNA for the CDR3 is TGTGCCAGCGCAAACACAGGGTATGGCTACACCTTC.

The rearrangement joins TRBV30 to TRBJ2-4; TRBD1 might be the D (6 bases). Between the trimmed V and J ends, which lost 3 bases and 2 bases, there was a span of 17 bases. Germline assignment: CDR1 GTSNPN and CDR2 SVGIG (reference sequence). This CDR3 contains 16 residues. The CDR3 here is CAWSAPLGATKNIQYF. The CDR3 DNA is TGTGCCTGGAGCGCCCCTCTGGGGGCAACCAAAAACATTCAGTACTTC.

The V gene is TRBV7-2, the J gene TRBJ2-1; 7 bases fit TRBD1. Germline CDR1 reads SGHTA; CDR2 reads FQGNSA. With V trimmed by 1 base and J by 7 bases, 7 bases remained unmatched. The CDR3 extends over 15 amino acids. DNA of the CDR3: TGTGCCAGCAGCTTAGTTACAGGGGTGGGGAATGAGCAGTTCTTC. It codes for CASSLVTGVGNEQFF.